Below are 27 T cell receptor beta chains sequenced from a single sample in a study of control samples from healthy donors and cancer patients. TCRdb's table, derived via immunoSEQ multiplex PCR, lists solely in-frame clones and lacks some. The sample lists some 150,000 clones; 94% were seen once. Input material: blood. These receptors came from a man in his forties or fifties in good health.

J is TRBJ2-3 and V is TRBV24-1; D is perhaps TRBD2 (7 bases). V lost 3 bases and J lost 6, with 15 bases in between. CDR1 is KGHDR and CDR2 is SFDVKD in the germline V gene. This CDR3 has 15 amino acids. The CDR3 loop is CATSDPGGLSDTQYF. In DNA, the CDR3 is TGTGCCACCAGTGATCCCGGGGGGCTCTCGGATACGCAGTATTTT.

CDR3 in amino acids: CASSWSSDNEQFF. The CDR3 region has the DNA TGTGCCAGCAGTTGGTCCAGCGACAATGAGCAGTTCTTC. The J gene is TRBJ2-1, the V gene TRBV6-2 or TRBV6-3; D remains ambiguous. CDR1 MNHEY and CDR2 SVGEGT come from the germline V gene. The V end lost 4 bases, the J end lost 5 bases, and 9 bases lay between the germline ends. The CDR3 has 13 residues.

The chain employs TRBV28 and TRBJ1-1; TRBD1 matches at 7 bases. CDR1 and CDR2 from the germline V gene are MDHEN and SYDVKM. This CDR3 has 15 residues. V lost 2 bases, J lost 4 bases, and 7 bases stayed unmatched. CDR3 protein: CASSLMSGGVTEAFF. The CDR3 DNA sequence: TGTGCCAGCAGTTTAATGTCAGGGGGTGTCACTGAAGCTTTCTTT.

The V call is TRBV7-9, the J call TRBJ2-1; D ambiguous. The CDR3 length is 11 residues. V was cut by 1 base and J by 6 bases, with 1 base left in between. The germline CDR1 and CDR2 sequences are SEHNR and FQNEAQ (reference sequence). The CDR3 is CASSLGNEQFF. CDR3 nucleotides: TGTGCCAGCAGCTTAGGCAATGAGCAGTTCTTC.

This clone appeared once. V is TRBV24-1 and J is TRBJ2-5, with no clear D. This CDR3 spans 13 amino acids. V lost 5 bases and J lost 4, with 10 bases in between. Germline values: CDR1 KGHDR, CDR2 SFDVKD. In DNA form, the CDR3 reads TGTGCCACCAGTGTTGGGGTAGGAGAGACCCAGTACTTC. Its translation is CATSVGVGETQYF.

Here the CDR3 DNA reads TGTGCCAGCAGTTTTGGGAGACGAAATTCACCCCTCCACTTT. This encodes CASSFGRRNSPLHF. The V and J genes are TRBV27 and TRBJ1-6, with D unresolved. V was trimmed by 3 bases and J by 7 bases, leaving 10 bases between them. Germline V gene data show CDR1 as MNHEY and CDR2 as SMNVEV (reference sequence). This CDR3 is built from 14 residues.

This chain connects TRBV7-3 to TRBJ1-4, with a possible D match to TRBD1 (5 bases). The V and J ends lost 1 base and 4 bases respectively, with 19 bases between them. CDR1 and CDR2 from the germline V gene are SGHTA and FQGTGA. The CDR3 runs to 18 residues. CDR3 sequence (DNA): TGTGCCAGCAGCTTAAGGGCCCGAGACAGATTCTATAATGAAAAACTGTTTTTT. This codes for CASSLRARDRFYNEKLFF.

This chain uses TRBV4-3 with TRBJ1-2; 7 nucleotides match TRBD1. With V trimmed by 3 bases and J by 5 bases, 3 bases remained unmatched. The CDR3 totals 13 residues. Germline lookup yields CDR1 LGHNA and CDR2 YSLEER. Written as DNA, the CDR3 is TGCGCCAGCAGCCAGGGGGACAGTTATGGCTACACCTTC. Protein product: CASSQGDSYGYTF.

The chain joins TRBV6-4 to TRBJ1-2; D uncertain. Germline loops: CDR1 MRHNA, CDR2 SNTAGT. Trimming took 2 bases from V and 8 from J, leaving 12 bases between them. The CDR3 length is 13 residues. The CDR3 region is CASSDGSRRGYTF. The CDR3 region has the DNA TGTGCCAGCAGTGACGGTAGCAGGAGGGGCTACACCTTC.

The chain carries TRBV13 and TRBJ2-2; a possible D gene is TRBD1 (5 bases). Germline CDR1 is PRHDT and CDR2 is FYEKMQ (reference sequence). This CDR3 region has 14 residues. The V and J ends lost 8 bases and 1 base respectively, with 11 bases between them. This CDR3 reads CASLGAQNTGELFF. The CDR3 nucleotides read TGTGCCAGCCTTGGGGCCCAGAACACCGGGGAGCTGTTTTTT.

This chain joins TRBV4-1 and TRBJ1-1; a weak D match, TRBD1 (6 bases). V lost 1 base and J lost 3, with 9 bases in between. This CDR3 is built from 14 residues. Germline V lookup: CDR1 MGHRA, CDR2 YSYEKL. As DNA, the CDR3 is TGCGCCAGCAGCCAAGTACAGGGCGACACTGAAGCTTTCTTT. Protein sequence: CASSQVQGDTEAFF.

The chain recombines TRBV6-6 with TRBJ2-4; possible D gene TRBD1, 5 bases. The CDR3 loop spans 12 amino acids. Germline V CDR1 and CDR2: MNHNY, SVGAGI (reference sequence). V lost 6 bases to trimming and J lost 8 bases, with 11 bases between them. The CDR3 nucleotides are TGTGCCAGCAGCGGACATCTCGACATTCAGTACTTC. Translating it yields CASSGHLDIQYF.

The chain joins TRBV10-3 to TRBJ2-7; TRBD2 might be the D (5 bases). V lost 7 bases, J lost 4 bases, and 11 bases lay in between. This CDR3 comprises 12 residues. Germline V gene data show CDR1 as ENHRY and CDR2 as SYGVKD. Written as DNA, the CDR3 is TGTGCCATCAACGAACGGGGATACGAGCAGTACTTC. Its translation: CAINERGYEQYF.

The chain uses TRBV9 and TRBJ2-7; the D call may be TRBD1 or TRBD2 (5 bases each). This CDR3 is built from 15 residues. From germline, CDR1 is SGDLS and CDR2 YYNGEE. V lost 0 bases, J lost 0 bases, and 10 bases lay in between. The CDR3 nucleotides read TGTGCCAGCAGCGTAGCCTGGGACCCCTCCTACGAGCAGTACTTC. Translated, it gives CASSVAWDPSYEQYF.

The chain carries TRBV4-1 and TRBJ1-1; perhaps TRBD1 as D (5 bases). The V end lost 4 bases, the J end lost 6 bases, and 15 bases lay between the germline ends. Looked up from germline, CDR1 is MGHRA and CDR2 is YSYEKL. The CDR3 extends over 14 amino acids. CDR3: CASSRQDRDSEAFF. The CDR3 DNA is TGCGCCAGCAGCCGTCAGGACCGGGACTCTGAAGCTTTCTTT.

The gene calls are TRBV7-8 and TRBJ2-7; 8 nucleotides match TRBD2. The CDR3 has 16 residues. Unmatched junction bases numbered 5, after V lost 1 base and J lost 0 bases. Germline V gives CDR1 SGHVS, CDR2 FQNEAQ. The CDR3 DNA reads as TGTGCCAGCAGCTTAGGACTAGCGAAAAGCTCCTACGAGCAGTACTTC. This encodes CASSLGLAKSSYEQYF.

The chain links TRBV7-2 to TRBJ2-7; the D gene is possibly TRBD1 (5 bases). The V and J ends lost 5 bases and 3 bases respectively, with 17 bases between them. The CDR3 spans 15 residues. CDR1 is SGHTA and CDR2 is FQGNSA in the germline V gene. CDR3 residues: CASSPLRRGSYEQYF. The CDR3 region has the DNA TGTGCCAGCAGCCCCCTACGTAGGGGAAGCTACGAGCAGTACTTC.

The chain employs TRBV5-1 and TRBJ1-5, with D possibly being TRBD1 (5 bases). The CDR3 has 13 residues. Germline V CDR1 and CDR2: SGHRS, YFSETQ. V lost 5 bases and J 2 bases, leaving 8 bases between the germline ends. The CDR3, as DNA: TGCGCCAGCAGGCAGGGAGGCAATCAGCCCCAGCATTTT. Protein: CASRQGGNQPQHF.

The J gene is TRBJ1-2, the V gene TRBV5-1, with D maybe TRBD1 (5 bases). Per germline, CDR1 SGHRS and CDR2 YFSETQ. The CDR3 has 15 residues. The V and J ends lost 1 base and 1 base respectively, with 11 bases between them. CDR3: CASSLLQGSNYGYTF. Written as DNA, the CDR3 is TGCGCCAGCAGCTTGTTGCAGGGAAGTAACTATGGCTACACCTTC.

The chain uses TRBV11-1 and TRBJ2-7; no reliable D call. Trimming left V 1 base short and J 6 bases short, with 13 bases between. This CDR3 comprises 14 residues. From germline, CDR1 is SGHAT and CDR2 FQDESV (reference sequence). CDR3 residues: CASSLGLSVREQYF. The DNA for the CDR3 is TGTGCCAGCAGCTTAGGATTGTCAGTCCGCGAGCAGTACTTC.

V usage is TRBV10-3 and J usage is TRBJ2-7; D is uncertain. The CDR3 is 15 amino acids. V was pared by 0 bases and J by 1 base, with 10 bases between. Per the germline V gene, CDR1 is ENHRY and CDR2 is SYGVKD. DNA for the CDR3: TGTGCCATCAGTGAGTCGTTAGTCAGATCCTACGAGCAGTACTTC. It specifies CAISESLVRSYEQYF.

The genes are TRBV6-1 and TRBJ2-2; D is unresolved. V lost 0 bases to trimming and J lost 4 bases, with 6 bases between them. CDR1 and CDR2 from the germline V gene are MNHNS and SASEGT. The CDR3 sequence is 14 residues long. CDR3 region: CASSEALRTGELFF. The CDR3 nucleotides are TGTGCCAGCAGTGAAGCGTTACGCACCGGGGAGCTGTTTTTT.

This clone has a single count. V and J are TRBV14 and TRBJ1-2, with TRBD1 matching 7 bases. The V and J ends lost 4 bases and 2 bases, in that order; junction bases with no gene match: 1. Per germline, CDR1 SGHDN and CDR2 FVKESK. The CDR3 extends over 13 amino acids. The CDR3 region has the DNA TGTGCCAGCAGCCCGACAGGGAACTATGGCTACACCTTC. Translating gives CASSPTGNYGYTF. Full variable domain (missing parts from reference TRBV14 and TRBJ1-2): EAGVTQFPSHSVIEKGQTVTLRCDPISGHDNLYWYRRVMGKEIKFLLHFVKESKQDESGMPNNRFLAERTGGTYSTLKVQPAELEDSGVYFCASSPTGNYGYTFGSGTRLTVV.

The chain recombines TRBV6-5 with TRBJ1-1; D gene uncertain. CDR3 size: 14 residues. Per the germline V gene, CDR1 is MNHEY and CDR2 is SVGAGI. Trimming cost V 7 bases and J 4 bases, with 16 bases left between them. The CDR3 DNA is TGTGCCAGCACCGACCCGAGGGAGCGCACTGAAGCTTTCTTT. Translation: CASTDPRERTEAFF.

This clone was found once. The CDR3 is CASSSGTDSNQPQHF. DNA of the CDR3: TGTGCCAGCAGCTCCGGGACAGATAGCAATCAGCCCCAGCATTTT. This chain joins TRBV7-9 and TRBJ1-5; TRBD1 matches 7 bases. This CDR3 comprises 15 residues. The J segment lost 0 bases and the V segment lost 4 bases, leaving 3 bases of the junction unmatched. Germline assignment: CDR1 SEHNR and CDR2 FQNEAQ (reference sequence).

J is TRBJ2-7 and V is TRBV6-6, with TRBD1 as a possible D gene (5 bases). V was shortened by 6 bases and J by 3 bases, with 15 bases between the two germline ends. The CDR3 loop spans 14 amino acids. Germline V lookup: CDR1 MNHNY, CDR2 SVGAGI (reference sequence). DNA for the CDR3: TGTGCCAGCAGCACCGGTCTCAGGGTCTACGAGCAGTACTTC. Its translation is CASSTGLRVYEQYF.

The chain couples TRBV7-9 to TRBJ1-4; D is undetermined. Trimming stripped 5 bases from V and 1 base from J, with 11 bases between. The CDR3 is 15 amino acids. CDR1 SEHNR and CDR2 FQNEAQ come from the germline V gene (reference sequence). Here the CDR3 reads CASSQGRETNEKLFF. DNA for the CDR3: TGTGCCAGCAGCCAAGGACGCGAAACTAATGAAAAACTGTTTTTT.